This T cell receptor (beta chain) stems from a study of immune reconstitution after stem cell transplant in scleroderma. The CDR3 consists of 15 residues. V shed 5 bases, J shed 8 bases, and the junction held 12 bases outside the gene matches. By frequency in the sample, this clonotype is large (0.1 to 1%). TCRdb reprocessed the RT-PCR reads via MiXCR and lists one record per CDR3 protein. The sample carries about 1,600 distinct CDR3 sequences, more than 6.5% recorded once. The chain carries TRBV12-3 or TRBV12-4 and TRBJ1-2; 9 bases map to TRBD1. The biological material was taken before or after autologous hematopoietic stem cell transplantation (not recorded which). The TCR originated in a male donor with systemic sclerosis. The CDR3 loop reads CASSPAGGTGRGYTF. CDR3 nucleotides: TGTGCCAGCAGTCCCGCAGGAGGGACAGGGAGAGGCTACACCTTC.